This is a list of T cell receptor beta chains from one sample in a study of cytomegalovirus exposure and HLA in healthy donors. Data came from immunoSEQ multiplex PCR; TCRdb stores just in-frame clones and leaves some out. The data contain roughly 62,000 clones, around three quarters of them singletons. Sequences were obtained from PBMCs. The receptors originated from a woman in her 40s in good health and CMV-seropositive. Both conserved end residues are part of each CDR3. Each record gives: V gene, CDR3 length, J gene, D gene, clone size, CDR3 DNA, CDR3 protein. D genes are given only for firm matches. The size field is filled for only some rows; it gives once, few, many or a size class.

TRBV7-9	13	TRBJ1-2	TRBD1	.	TGTGCCAGCAGCTTCGGACAGGGGGCTGGCTACACCTTC	CASSFGQGAGYTF
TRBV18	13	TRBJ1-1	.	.	TGTGCCAGCTCAACAATGGAGGGGACGTCCGCTTTCTTT	CASSTMEGTSAFF
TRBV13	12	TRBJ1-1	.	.	TGTGCCAGCAGCTTTTCGAGGCTTGAAGCTTTCTTT	CASSFSRLEAFF
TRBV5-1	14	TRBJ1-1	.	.	TGCGCCAGCACACTCACAGGGACGAACACTGAAGCTTTCTTT	CASTLTGTNTEAFF
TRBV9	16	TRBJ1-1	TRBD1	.	TGTGCCAGCAGCGTAGGCGACAGGGATCGAGGTACTGAAGCTTTCTTT	CASSVGDRDRGTEAFF
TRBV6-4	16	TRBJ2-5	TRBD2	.	TGTGCCAGCAGTGAAGGAGCCAGCGGGGGGGCAGAGACCCAGTACTTC	CASSEGASGGAETQYF
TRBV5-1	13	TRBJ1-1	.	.	TGCGCCAGCAGAACGGTGGGGGACACTGAAGTTTTCTTT	CASRTVGDTEVFF
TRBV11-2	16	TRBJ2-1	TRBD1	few	TGTGCCAGCAGCTCGCCTTGGGGACAGGGCTTTTTGGAGCAGTTCTTC	CASSSPWGQGFLEQFF
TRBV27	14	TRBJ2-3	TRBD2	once	TGTGCCAGCAGGACTAGCGGGGCGGGGGATACGCAGTATTTT	CASRTSGAGDTQYF
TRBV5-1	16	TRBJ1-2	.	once	TGCGCCAGCAGCTCGGTCGGGGGGCGAGGGAGCTATGGCTACACCTTC	CASSSVGGRGSYGYTF
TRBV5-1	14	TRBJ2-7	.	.	TGCGCCAGCAGCTTGGAGGGTAGGACAGACGAGCAGTACTTC	CASSLEGRTDEQYF
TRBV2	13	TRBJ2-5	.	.	TGTGCCAGCAGTGAGGAGGGGCGGGAGACCCAGTACTTC	CASSEEGRETQYF
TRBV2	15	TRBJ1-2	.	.	TGTGCCAGCAGTGATATTGAACAGTTAACTTATGGCTACACCTTC	CASSDIEQLTYGYTF
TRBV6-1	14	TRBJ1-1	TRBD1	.	TGTGCCAGCAGTGATCCGGGACAGGGTACTGAAGCTTTCTTT	CASSDPGQGTEAFF
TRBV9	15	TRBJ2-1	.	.	TGTGCCAGCACCCGGACTACTCATACCTACAATGAGCAGTTCTTC	CASTRTTHTYNEQFF
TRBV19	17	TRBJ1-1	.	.	TGTGCCAGTAGTATAGTCCCGCGAGGAGGGGTTTTAGCTGAAGCTTTCTTT	CASSIVPRGGVLAEAFF
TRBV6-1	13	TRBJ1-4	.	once	TGTGCCAGCAGTGAAGCTCCCTCTCGAGCCCTGTTTTTT	CASSEAPSRALFF
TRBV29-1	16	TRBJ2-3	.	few	TGCAGCGTGGGGGGTCAGGCCCCCCCCCAAACAGATACGCAGTATTTT	CSVGGQAPPQTDTQYF
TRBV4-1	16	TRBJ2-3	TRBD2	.	TGCGCCAGCAGCCAAGAGGAAGTAGCGGGGGGGTTGGCGCAGTATTTT	CASSQEEVAGGLAQYF
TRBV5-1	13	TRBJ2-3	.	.	TGCGCCAGCAGCTTGGTTCCCGGAGATACGCAGTATTTT	CASSLVPGDTQYF